The present T cell receptor (beta chain) was sequenced within a study of T cells in Graves' hyperthyroidism and ophthalmopathy. There are many counts of this clonotype. Its antigen remains unknown. PBMCs were collected from a roughly 10 ml volume of fresh peripheral blood. Overall study findings and caveats: A model of 13 V-J pairs discriminated ophthalmopathy from stable hyperthyroidism. With a median lead of roughly 6.8 months before onset, the model predicted ophthalmopathy.

The V end lost 1 base, the J end lost 1 base, and 19 bases lay between the germline ends. Germline V lookup: CDR1 SEHNR, CDR2 FQNEAQ (reference sequence). The CDR3 covers 18 residues. Researchers amplified the TCR beta CDR3 regions from RNA transcripts. Carried out on the TCR CDR3, a first-round RT-PCR used the HTBI primer set. In TCRdb, the multiplex PCR reads were re-called with MiXCR into one record per CDR3 protein. The table has nearly 600,000 distinct CDR3 sequences, more than 13% seen once. This receptor was obtained from a woman under 30 with Graves' ophthalmopathy. The chain has TRBV7-9 and TRBJ1-1, with D hard to call. Sequenced material: blood. The CDR3 is CASSLDYGPTAWNTEAFF. CDR3 DNA: TGTGCCAGCAGCTTAGATTACGGGCCGACCGCCTGGAACACTGAAGCTTTCTTT.